The 2 T cell receptor beta chains in this list originate from one sample, sequenced in a study of OX40 agonist ivuxolimab in advanced cancers. This table comes from immunoSEQ multiplex PCR, and its TCRdb copy is limited to in-frame clones, with some not included. The sample carries 60,000 or so clones, roughly 84% recorded once. The starting material was CD4+ or CD8+ T cells sorted from blood, obtained in a trial of the OX40 agonist ivuxolimab. Receptor source: an adult with an advanced solid tumor such as melanoma, head and neck, liver or kidney cancer.

This clone was detected only a few times. The chain is built from TRBV28 and TRBJ1-5; possible D gene TRBD1, 6 bases. This CDR3 contains 15 residues. V lost 6 bases and J lost 2, with 14 bases in between. Germline V gene lookup returns CDR1 MDHEN and CDR2 SYDVKM. CDR3 nucleotides: TGTGCCAGCAGCCCAAACAGGGACGGCAATCAGCCCCAGCATTTT. Encoded protein: CASSPNRDGNQPQHF.

In its sample, this clone was seen a few times. This chain joins TRBV29-1 and TRBJ1-1; D not certain. CDR1 and CDR2 (germline): SQVTM, ANQGSEA. Trimming left V 6 bases short and J 5 bases short, with 13 bases between. CDR3 size: 12 residues. CDR3 in amino acids: CSVREFGTEAFF. The CDR3 nucleotides read TGCAGCGTCCGCGAGTTTGGGACTGAAGCTTTCTTT.